This TCR beta chain was obtained from a study of blood T cell repertoires in COVID-19. Study background: Samples of COVID-19 (acute and convalescent) were obtained from the United States, Italy and Spain.

The table came from immunoSEQ multiplex PCR; TCRdb's copy has only in-frame clones and leaves some out. Among some 59,000 clones listed, approximately 80% were seen once. Those enrolled in Seattle joined during active infection and were followed longitudinally afterward. Losses at the gene ends were 4 bases for V and 4 bases for J; bases not matched to a gene: 9. Germline-derived CDR1 and CDR2 are SGHRS and YFSETQ. The CDR3 sequence is 17 residues long. The chain recombines TRBV5-1 with TRBJ1-4; 11 positions match TRBD1. Sequenced material: peripheral blood. The TCR sequence derives from a man in his thirties or forties with COVID-19, enrolled during active disease. This chain's CDR3 is CASSPGTGGSRNEKLFF. CDR3 in DNA: TGCGCCAGCAGCCCCGGGACAGGGGGGTCGCGTAATGAAAAACTGTTTTTT.